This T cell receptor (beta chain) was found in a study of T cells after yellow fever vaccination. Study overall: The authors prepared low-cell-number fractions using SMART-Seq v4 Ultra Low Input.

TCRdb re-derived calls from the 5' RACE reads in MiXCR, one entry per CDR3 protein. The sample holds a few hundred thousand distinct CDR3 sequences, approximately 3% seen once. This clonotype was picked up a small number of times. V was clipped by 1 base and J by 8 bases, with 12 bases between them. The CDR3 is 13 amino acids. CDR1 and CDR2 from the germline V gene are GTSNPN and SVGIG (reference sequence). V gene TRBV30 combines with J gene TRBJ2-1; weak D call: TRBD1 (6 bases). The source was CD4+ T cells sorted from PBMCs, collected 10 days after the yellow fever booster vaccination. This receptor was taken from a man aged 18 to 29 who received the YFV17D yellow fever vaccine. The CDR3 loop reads CAWSETGKDEQFF. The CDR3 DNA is TGTGCCTGGAGTGAAACAGGGAAGGATGAGCAGTTCTTC.